What follows are 16 T cell receptor beta chains derived from one specimen sequenced in a study of control samples from healthy donors and cancer patients. Here immunoSEQ multiplex PCR was the method, and the copy in TCRdb shows in-frame clones only, minus some. The sample gives roughly 100,000 clones, 90% to 95% of which show up once; 2% to 3% is in the top ten. The sequenced material came from blood. Receptors were obtained from a young woman in good health.

The chain has TRBV6-5 and TRBJ1-6; D gene uncertain. The V end lost 0 bases, the J end lost 5 bases, and 11 bases lay between the germline ends. Looked up from germline, CDR1 is MNHEY and CDR2 is SVGAGI. The CDR3 loop spans 16 amino acids. The CDR3 DNA reads TGTGCCAGCAGTTACTCTCCGGGAGCGAATAATTCACCCCTCCACTTT. Protein: CASSYSPGANNSPLHF.

The rearrangement uses TRBV7-3 and TRBJ2-2, with 11 bases fitting TRBD2. The germline CDR1 and CDR2 sequences are SGHTA and FQGTGA. CDR3 length: 19 amino acids. The J segment lost 6 bases and the V segment lost 2 bases, leaving 14 bases of the junction unmatched. The CDR3 nucleotides are TGTGCCAGCAGCTTAGTGCTAGCGGGAGGAGGGCCAGGGTCCGGGGAGCTGTTTTTT. It codes for CASSLVLAGGGPGSGELFF.

V and J are TRBV14 and TRBJ2-5; 9 positions match TRBD2. There are 15 residues in the CDR3. J gave up 5 bases and V 1 base, and 5 bases lay outside the gene matches. CDR1 SGHDN and CDR2 FVKESK come from the germline V gene. In DNA, the CDR3 is TGTGCCAGCAGCCAAGCGGGGCTAGCGGGGGAGACCCAGTACTTC. As protein: CASSQAGLAGETQYF.

CDR3: CASSPTTLAGDSHEQYF. CDR3 nucleotides: TGTGCCAGCAGCCCGACTACCCTAGCGGGAGACTCACACGAGCAGTACTTC. The gene calls are TRBV7-2 and TRBJ2-7; 10 bases line up with TRBD2. J lost 5 bases, V lost 5 bases, and 15 bases had no gene match. Germline V gene lookup returns CDR1 SGHTA and CDR2 FQGNSA. The CDR3 contains 17 residues.

In regard to this clone: Other DNA variants within this sample encode the same CDR3. The chain uses TRBV2 and TRBJ1-1; D gene uncertain. Germline values: CDR1 SNHLY, CDR2 FYNNEI. The length of the CDR3 is 13 residues. V was trimmed by 1 base and J by 8 bases, leaving 11 bases between them. For the CDR3, the DNA is TGTGCCAGCAGTGAAGGAACGACGGACGAAGCTTTCTTT. This encodes CASSEGTTDEAFF.

The rearrangement links TRBV5-6 to TRBJ1-1; D gene ambiguous. The germline V gene encodes CDR1 SGHDT and CDR2 YYEEEE. V was shortened by 2 bases and J by 4 bases, with 9 bases between the two germline ends. The CDR3 consists of 13 residues. The chain's CDR3 is CASSLLTGTEAFF. Here the CDR3 DNA reads TGTGCCAGCAGCTTACTTACGGGCACTGAAGCTTTCTTT.

CDR3 in DNA: TGTGCCAGCAGCTTAGAGCCTGAGGGGGAGCAGTACTTC. It is translated as CASSLEPEGEQYF. The chain uses TRBV7-9 and TRBJ2-7; D tentatively reads TRBD1 or TRBD2 (5 bases each). Germline V gene sequence: CDR1 SEHNR, CDR2 FQNEAQ (reference sequence). V was trimmed by 1 base and J by 7 bases, leaving 11 bases between them. There are 13 residues in the CDR3.

The V and J genes are TRBV4-3 and TRBJ1-1; no firm D call. V lost 1 base and J 5 bases, leaving 20 bases between the germline ends. This CDR3 is built from 17 residues. Looked up from germline, CDR1 is LGHNA and CDR2 is YSLEER. Written as DNA, the CDR3 is TGCGCCAGCAGCCAAGCCCCCGCGTCGGCCCAGAGGACTGAAGCTTTCTTT. It codes for CASSQAPASAQRTEAFF.

The V and J genes are TRBV11-3 and TRBJ1-2; no firm D call. CDR1 and CDR2 (germline): SGHNT, YENEEA. The V gene lost 3 bases and the J gene lost 3 bases, with 8 bases spanning the gap. This CDR3 region has 13 residues. CDR3 region: CASSFVGYYGYTF. CDR3 bases: TGTGCCAGCAGCTTCGTAGGGTACTATGGCTACACCTTC.

The V and J genes are TRBV30 and TRBJ2-1; D may correspond to TRBD1 or TRBD2 (5 bases each). Germline lookup yields CDR1 GTSNPN and CDR2 SVGIG (reference sequence). The CDR3 is 12 amino acids. V was shortened by 2 bases and J by 8 bases, with 10 bases between the two germline ends. The CDR3 reads CAWSLGDYEQFF. The CDR3 DNA follows: TGTGCCTGGAGTTTGGGGGATTATGAGCAGTTCTTC. Looking up the rest from reference TRBV30 and TRBJ2-1 gives the full variable domain: SQTIHQWPATLVQPVGSPLSLECTVEGTSNPNLYWYRQAAGRGLQLLFYSVGIGQISSEVPQNLSASRPQDRQFILSSKKLLLSDSGFYLCAWSLGDYEQFFGPGTRLTVL.

V gene TRBV27 combines with J gene TRBJ1-2, with D perhaps TRBD1 (6 bases). Deletions cut 7 bases from V and 3 bases from J, with 15 bases between. Germline V gene lookup returns CDR1 MNHEY and CDR2 SMNVEV (reference sequence). The CDR3 contains 14 residues. CDR3 sequence (DNA): TGTGCCAGCACTAATTCCCCAGGGGACTATGGCTACACCTTC. It codes for CASTNSPGDYGYTF.

The rearrangement links TRBV19 to TRBJ1-2; the D gene is possibly TRBD1 (6 bases). The ends were cut back, 3 bases at V and 4 bases at J, with 12 bases in the middle. This CDR3 comprises 14 residues. Germline lookup yields CDR1 LNHDA and CDR2 SQIVND (reference sequence). The CDR3 coding sequence is TGTGCCAGTAGTATTAGCCCAGGGGCCTATGGCTACACCTTC. Translated: CASSISPGAYGYTF.

The chain has TRBV5-1 and TRBJ2-1; possible D gene TRBD2, 6 bases. The CDR3 is made up of 16 amino acids. Looked up from germline, CDR1 is SGHRS and CDR2 is YFSETQ. V was trimmed by 4 bases and J by 10 bases, leaving 24 bases between them. DNA of the CDR3: TGCGCCAGCAGCCCCGGGGGAGTGGGGGTGTTGGAAGAGCAGTTCTTC. Translating gives CASSPGGVGVLEEQFF.

This clone appeared once. V usage is TRBV5-4 and J usage is TRBJ1-3, with D unresolved. This CDR3 is built from 12 residues. The germline V gene encodes CDR1 SGHNT and CDR2 YYREEE (reference sequence). V dropped 2 bases and J dropped 4 bases, with 4 bases sitting between them. CDR3 nucleotide sequence: TGTGCCAGCAGCTTCGACGGAAACACCATATATTTT. It codes for CASSFDGNTIYF.

The rearrangement links TRBV4-1 to TRBJ2-7; D might be TRBD2 (5 bases). This CDR3 comprises 15 residues. V dropped 1 base and J dropped 7 bases, with 17 bases sitting between them. CDR1 is MGHRA, CDR2 YSYEKL, per germline. CDR3 bases: TGCGCCAGCAGCCAAGTCTCTCCGGCCCCGGGGGAGCAGTACTTC. It codes for CASSQVSPAPGEQYF.

The rearrangement links TRBV10-3 to TRBJ2-7; D assignment may be TRBD1 or TRBD2 (5 bases each). Trimming stripped 4 bases from V and 4 bases from J, with 14 bases between. The CDR3 is 14 residues long. In germline, CDR1 is ENHRY, CDR2 SYGVKD. CDR3 bases: TGTGCCATCAGTGTAGGGGACGCTTTGTACGAGCAGTACTTC. This gives the protein CAISVGDALYEQYF.